Shown below are 20 T cell receptor beta chains from a single sample sequenced in a study of blood T cells in healthy people across ages. Through a sample-barcoded 5' primer and a J-beta primer mix, a second PCR was run for 7 to 11 cycles. MiXCR, applied by TCRdb to the 5' RACE reads, yields one record per CDR3 protein. The profile shows roughly 800,000 distinct CDR3 sequences, 58% of them singletons. Specimen: blood. These receptor sequences come from a man aged 25 to 40 in good health.

This clonotype has a handful of counts. V is TRBV9 and J is TRBJ1-2, with D possibly being TRBD1 (5 bases). Germline V CDR1 and CDR2: SGDLS, YYNGEE. V lost 4 bases and J lost 8, with 15 bases in between. CDR3 length: 13 residues. The CDR3 reads CASSKQAPVGYTF. The CDR3 coding sequence is TGTGCCAGCAGCAAACAGGCCCCCGTGGGCTACACCTTC.

This sequence joins TRBV5-1 and TRBJ2-3; TRBD2 might be the D (6 bases). Trimming removed 2 bases from V and 3 bases from J, with 10 bases in between. Looked up from germline, CDR1 is SGHRS and CDR2 is YFSETQ. The CDR3 covers 14 residues. The CDR3 loop reads CASSFGLTTDTQYF. DNA for the CDR3: TGCGCCAGCAGCTTTGGACTAACGACAGATACGCAGTATTTT.

CDR3 in amino acids: CASSLRPGLGEETQYF. CDR3 in DNA: TGTGCCAGCAGCCTTAGACCGGGACTAGGGGAAGAGACCCAGTACTTC. The gene calls are TRBV7-6 and TRBJ2-5, with TRBD2 identical over 8 bases. The germline gives CDR1 SGHVS, CDR2 FNYEAQ. The CDR3 contains 16 residues. V was clipped by 5 bases and J by 3 bases; unmatched bases: 11.

The genes are TRBV20-1 and TRBJ2-7; the match to TRBD2 covers 10 bases. This CDR3 spans 15 amino acids. The germline gives CDR1 DFQATT, CDR2 SNEGSKA (reference sequence). V dropped 4 bases and J dropped 5; count of bases not matched to a gene: 11. CDR3 residues: CSAKDPSGRADEQYF. The CDR3 DNA reads TGCAGTGCTAAAGATCCCAGCGGGAGGGCCGACGAGCAGTACTTC.

A few counts support this clonotype. The rearrangement uses TRBV7-9 and TRBJ1-1; a weak D match, TRBD1 (6 bases). In germline, CDR1 is SEHNR, CDR2 FQNEAQ (reference sequence). This CDR3 has 14 amino acids. Trimming stripped 2 bases from V and 4 bases from J, with 11 bases between. Here the CDR3 reads CASSLQGSSTEAFF. The CDR3 nucleotides read TGTGCCAGCAGCTTACAGGGGAGCAGCACTGAAGCTTTCTTT.

Remarks on this clonotype: Its ends do not fully match the called genes, so a read error is possible. The V call is TRBV20-1, the J call TRBJ1-1; D uncertain. Germline V lookup: CDR1 DFQATT, CDR2 SNEGSKA (reference sequence). The CDR3 runs 13 residues. In DNA, the CDR3 is TGCAGTGCAAGAGAGGCGATGAACACTGAAGCTTTCTTT. Translating gives CSAREAMNTEAFF.

This rearrangement joins TRBV12-3 or TRBV12-4 to TRBJ2-7; 11 bases match TRBD2. V gave up 6 bases and J gave up 1 base; unmatched junction bases: 5. The CDR3 has 15 residues. In DNA, the CDR3 is TGTGCCAGCAGACCTGGGACTAGCGGATCCTACGAGCAGTACTTC. As protein: CASRPGTSGSYEQYF.

This clonotype was seen a single time. J is TRBJ2-4 and V is TRBV20-1, with D hard to call. The J call may be mistaken, given a closer DNA end match to TRBJ2-5. This CDR3 region has 14 residues. The germline gives CDR1 DFQATT, CDR2 SNEGSKA (reference sequence). For the CDR3, the DNA is TGCAGTGCTAGAGGCACATTAGGGTCAGAGACCCAGTACTTC. Its translation is CSARGTLGSETQYF.

The chain joins TRBV20-1 to TRBJ2-5; the match to TRBD2 covers 8 bases. V lost 5 bases and J lost 2; bases outside the gene matches: 4. The germline V gene encodes CDR1 DFQATT and CDR2 SNEGSKA (reference sequence). The CDR3 runs 13 residues. CDR3 loop: CSASGGPQETQYF. CDR3 nucleotide sequence: TGCAGTGCTTCGGGGGGGCCTCAAGAGACCCAGTACTTC.

This clonotype has more than one count but fewer than ten. The chain employs TRBV4-3 and TRBJ2-3; 7 nucleotides agree with TRBD1. Trimming took 3 bases from V and 3 from J; bases not matched to a gene: 9. CDR3 size: 16 residues. Germline CDR1 LGHNA, CDR2 YSLEER. The CDR3 DNA is TGCGCCAGCAGCCAGGGGATGGACAGGTGGACAGATACGCAGTATTTT. It specifies CASSQGMDRWTDTQYF.

J is TRBJ1-1 and V is TRBV28, with 7 bases that match TRBD1. With V trimmed by 6 bases and J by 4 bases, 5 bases remained unmatched. The CDR3 loop spans 13 amino acids. Per the germline V gene, CDR1 is MDHEN and CDR2 is SYDVKM. The CDR3 region has the DNA TGTGCCAGCAGGACAGGGTCCGCCACTGAAGCTTTCTTT. Encoded protein: CASRTGSATEAFF. Full variable domain (rest looked up from reference TRBV28 and TRBJ1-1): DVKVTQSSRYLVKRTGEKVFLECVQDMDHENMFWYRQDPGLGLRLIYFSYDVKMKEKGDIPEGYSVSREKKERFSLILESASTNQTSMYLCASRTGSATEAFFGQGTRLTVV.

This clonotype has just a few counts. This chain joins TRBV7-6 and TRBJ2-7; 12 bases agree with TRBD1. The ends lost 4 bases at V and 7 bases at J; junction bases unmatched: 14. The CDR3 is 17 residues long. The germline gives CDR1 SGHVS, CDR2 FNYEAQ. The CDR3 here is CASSSNTPGQGASEQYF. CDR3 coding DNA: TGTGCCAGCAGCTCAAATACTCCGGGACAGGGGGCTAGTGAGCAGTACTTC.

The V and J genes are TRBV20-1 and TRBJ1-2; D gene uncertain. The CDR3 totals 13 residues. The V and J ends lost 6 bases and 2 bases respectively, with 13 bases between them. CDR1 is DFQATT and CDR2 is SNEGSKA in the germline V gene (reference sequence). The CDR3 loop is CSAEVRHNYGYTF. Here the CDR3 DNA reads TGCAGTGCGGAAGTGAGGCACAACTATGGCTACACCTTC.

V is TRBV4-3 and J is TRBJ1-2; D gene uncertain. This CDR3 comprises 16 residues. Germline V gene data show CDR1 as LGHNA and CDR2 as YSLEER. V shed 0 bases and J shed 0 bases, with 11 bases lying between them. Here the CDR3 DNA reads TGCGCCAGCAGCCAAGATTGGGGAGTAGCTAACTATGGCTACACCTTC. It specifies CASSQDWGVANYGYTF.

The chain employs TRBV10-2 and TRBJ2-1; D unclear. This CDR3 contains 13 residues. Between the trimmed V and J ends, which lost 8 bases and 1 base, there was a span of 9 bases. Germline V gives CDR1 WSHSY, CDR2 SAAADI. The CDR3 protein is CASGVLSYNEQFF. CDR3 sequence (DNA): TGCGCCAGCGGGGTCCTGTCCTACAATGAGCAGTTCTTC.

This chain joins TRBV5-1 and TRBJ2-1; TRBD1 is a possible D gene (5 bases). The CDR3 contains 13 residues. V lost 5 bases and J lost 9, with 15 bases in between. In germline, CDR1 is SGHRS, CDR2 YFSETQ. CDR3 DNA sequence: TGCGCCAGCAGGGCAGGGTTGTCCTGTGAGCAGTTCTTC. Protein product: CASRAGLSCEQFF.

The chain has TRBV6-5 and TRBJ1-1; D remains ambiguous. Looked up from germline, CDR1 is MNHEY and CDR2 is SVGAGI. This CDR3 spans 12 amino acids. V was pared by 11 bases and J by 3 bases, with 13 bases between. CDR3 amino acids: CAGGTPDTEAFF. For the CDR3, the DNA is TGTGCCGGCGGAACGCCCGACACTGAAGCTTTCTTT.

This clonotype was observed a handful of times. This chain connects TRBV7-2 to TRBJ2-1, with TRBD2 matching 7 bases. CDR3 length: 13 amino acids. With V trimmed by 5 bases and J by 6 bases, 4 bases remained unmatched. The germline CDR1 and CDR2 sequences are SGHTA and FQGNSA. In DNA, the CDR3 is TGTGCCAGCAGCCGACAGCGGGGCAATGAGCAGTTCTTC. Its translation is CASSRQRGNEQFF. The entire variable domain, with the rest obtained from reference TRBV7-2 and TRBJ2-1, is as follows: GAGVSQSPSNKVTEKGKDVELRCDPISGHTALYWYRQSLGQGLEFLIYFQGNSAPDKSGLPSDRFSAERTGGSVSTLTIQRTQQEDSAVYLCASSRQRGNEQFFGPGTRLTVL.

The J gene is TRBJ2-1, the V gene TRBV24-1; 8 nucleotides line up with TRBD1. The CDR3 spans 16 residues. V lost 4 bases to trimming and J lost 6 bases; unmatched junction nucleotides: 10. CDR1 and CDR2 (germline): KGHDR, SFDVKD. In DNA form, the CDR3 reads TGTGCCACCAGTGACCCAGACAGGGGAAGCGGCAATGAGCAGTTCTTC. Protein: CATSDPDRGSGNEQFF.

The chain employs TRBV25-1 and TRBJ2-6, with unresolved D. The CDR3 loop spans 15 amino acids. Germline-derived CDR1 and CDR2 are MGHDK and SYGVNS. Trimming pared 8 bases from V and 0 bases from J, leaving 11 bases between. CDR3 sequence (DNA): TGTGCCAGCGGAGTAAGGGACTCTGGGGCCAACGTCCTGACTTTC. Its protein is CASGVRDSGANVLTF.